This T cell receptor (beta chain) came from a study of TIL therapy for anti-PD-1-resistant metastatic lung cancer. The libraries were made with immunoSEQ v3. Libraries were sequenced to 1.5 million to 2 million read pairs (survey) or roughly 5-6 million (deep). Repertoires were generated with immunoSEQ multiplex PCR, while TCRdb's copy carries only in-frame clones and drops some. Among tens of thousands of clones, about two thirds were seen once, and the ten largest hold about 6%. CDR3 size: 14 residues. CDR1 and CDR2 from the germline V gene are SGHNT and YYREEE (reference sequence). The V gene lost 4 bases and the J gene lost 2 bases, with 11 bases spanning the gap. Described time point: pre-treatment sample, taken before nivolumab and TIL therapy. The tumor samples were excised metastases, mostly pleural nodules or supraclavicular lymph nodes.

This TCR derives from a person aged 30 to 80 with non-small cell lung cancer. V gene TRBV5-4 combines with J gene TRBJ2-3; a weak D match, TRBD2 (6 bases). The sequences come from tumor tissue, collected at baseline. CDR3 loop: CASSLGTFTDTQYF. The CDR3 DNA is TGTGCCAGCAGCCTCGGGACTTTCACAGATACGCAGTATTTT.